The 8 T cell receptor beta chains in this list originate from one sample, sequenced in a study of early T cells in non-severe SARS-CoV-2 infection. A single record per CDR3 protein comes from TCRdb applying MiXCR to the 5' RACE reads. Of about 35,000 distinct CDR3 sequences listed, more than 4.5% were seen once; the top ten hold 6% to 7%. Sequencing used whole blood, obtained at baseline. Receptors originate from an adult who was a healthcare worker with PCR-confirmed SARS-CoV-2 infection or an uninfected control (not recorded which).

This clonotype was seen many times. DNA of the CDR3: TGTGCCAGCAGTGAAACTAGCGGGAGTTTCTACAATGAGCAGTTCTTC. Protein product: CASSETSGSFYNEQFF. V is TRBV6-4 and J is TRBJ2-1; 11 bases are a match to TRBD2. The junction had 4 bases not matched to a gene; V was cut back by 3 bases and J by 3 bases. This CDR3 contains 16 residues. Germline V lookup: CDR1 MRHNA, CDR2 SNTAGT.

This clonotype was observed at least ten times. J is TRBJ2-1 and V is TRBV7-9; possible D gene TRBD2, 6 bases. This CDR3 spans 10 amino acids. V lost 11 bases, J lost 10 bases, and 12 bases lay in between. Germline V gene sequence: CDR1 SEHNR, CDR2 FQNEAQ (reference sequence). The CDR3 here is CAPGEEEQFF. In DNA, the CDR3 is TGTGCCCCGGGGGAGGAAGAGCAGTTCTTC.

This clonotype came up many times. This chain links TRBV6-1 with TRBJ1-3, with 8 bases aligning to TRBD1. Germline CDR1 MNHNS, CDR2 SASEGT. This CDR3 spans 18 amino acids. J lost 0 bases, V lost 6 bases, and 13 bases had no gene match. The CDR3 spells CASRVGTGAYYSGNTIYF. CDR3 sequence (DNA): TGTGCCAGCAGAGTGGGGACAGGAGCTTACTACTCTGGAAACACCATATATTTT.

The table lists this clonotype with many counts. The rearrangement uses TRBV12-3 or TRBV12-4 and TRBJ1-3, with TRBD1 matching 8 bases. J gave up 0 bases and V 4 bases, and 2 bases lay outside the gene matches. The CDR3 spans 15 residues. CDR3 sequence: CASSSGGGSGNTIYF. In DNA form, the CDR3 reads TGTGCCAGCAGTTCAGGGGGCGGCTCTGGAAACACCATATATTTT.

The chain carries TRBV29-1 and TRBJ1-2; D is unclear. The CDR3 sequence is 11 residues long. V was trimmed by 3 bases and J by 4 bases, leaving 6 bases between them. Germline assignment: CDR1 SQVTM and CDR2 ANQGSEA. The CDR3 DNA reads as TGCAGCGTTGAGGAGCCCTATGGCTACACCTTC. This sequence encodes CSVEEPYGYTF.

This clonotype is medium-sized in the sample. This chain links TRBV6-4 with TRBJ2-1; 7 nucleotides align to TRBD1. CDR3 length: 15 amino acids. Trimming removed 4 bases from V and 8 bases from J; junction bases left unmatched: 11. The V gene's germline CDR1 is MRHNA and CDR2 SNTAGT. CDR3 bases: TGTGCCAGCAGTGCCCAAGGACAGGCCTTCGATGAGCAGTTCTTC. It is translated as CASSAQGQAFDEQFF.

The sample holds a few counts of this clonotype. J is TRBJ1-1 and V is TRBV27; D may be TRBD1 (6 bases). This CDR3 contains 14 residues. Germline CDR1 is MNHEY and CDR2 is SMNVEV (reference sequence). Trimming removed 6 bases from V and 5 bases from J, with 16 bases in between. CDR3 nucleotide sequence: TGTGCCAGCAGGCCAACAGGGATCTTAACTGAAGCTTTCTTT. Amino acid sequence: CASRPTGILTEAFF.

The chain is built from TRBV28 and TRBJ1-5; a possible D gene is TRBD1 (5 bases). This CDR3 spans 13 amino acids. Germline values: CDR1 MDHEN, CDR2 SYDVKM. Between the trimmed V and J ends, which lost 8 bases and 3 bases, there was a span of 11 bases. CDR3 DNA sequence: TGTGCCAGCCTACCAGGGCCCAATCAGCCCCAGCATTTT. This sequence encodes CASLPGPNQPQHF. Full variable domain (remainder filled in from reference TRBV28 and TRBJ1-5): DVKVTQSSRYLVKRTGEKVFLECVQDMDHENMFWYRQDPGLGLRLIYFSYDVKMKEKGDIPEGYSVSREKKERFSLILESASTNQTSMYLCASLPGPNQPQHFGDGTRLSIL.